One and the same sample provided the 18 T cell receptor beta chains below, sequenced in a study of immune evolution from preneoplasia to lung adenocarcinoma. Produced via immunoSEQ multiplex PCR; TCRdb's table is partial and in-frame only. The sample records around 6,200 clones, 80% to 90% being singletons. Sequenced material: FFPE invasive lung adenocarcinoma tissue. All receptors derive from a person in their fifties with lung adenocarcinoma.

This chain joins TRBV27 and TRBJ2-2, with 8 nucleotides matching TRBD2. There are 17 residues in the CDR3. V was pared by 7 bases and J by 6 bases, with 16 bases of the junction left unmatched. From germline, CDR1 is MNHEY and CDR2 SMNVEV (reference sequence). The CDR3 loop reads CASKGYGRGSVSGELFF. The CDR3 DNA reads TGTGCCAGCAAGGGATACGGGAGGGGCTCAGTCTCCGGGGAGCTGTTTTTT.

V and J are TRBV19 and TRBJ2-3; perhaps TRBD2 as D (5 bases). CDR1 LNHDA and CDR2 SQIVND come from the germline V gene (reference sequence). CDR3 length equals 13 residues. V was trimmed by 8 bases and J by 4 bases, leaving 13 bases between them. CDR3 coding DNA: TGTGCCAGTTGCCTAGCAGGTGCAGATACGCAGTATTTT. Translated, it gives CASCLAGADTQYF.

J is TRBJ1-2 and V is TRBV28, with a possible D match to TRBD1 (5 bases). This CDR3 has 15 residues. Germline V lookup: CDR1 MDHEN, CDR2 SYDVKM. V was shortened by 1 base and J by 6 bases, with 15 bases between the two germline ends. In DNA form, the CDR3 reads TGTGCCAGCAGTTTATCCGCCGGGACGGCGAATGGCTACACCTTC. Residues: CASSLSAGTANGYTF.

This clone counts as medium-sized. V is TRBV5-5 and J is TRBJ2-5, with 14 bases fitting TRBD2. V was clipped by 0 bases and J by 5 bases; unmatched bases: 6. Looked up from germline, CDR1 is SGHKS and CDR2 is YYEKEE (reference sequence). The CDR3 has 17 residues. This chain's CDR3 is CASSLGRTSGRMETQYF. CDR3 bases: TGTGCCAGCAGCTTGGGGAGGACTAGCGGGAGGATGGAGACCCAGTACTTC.

The V and J genes are TRBV20-1 and TRBJ2-3; TRBD1 is a possible D gene (5 bases). The CDR3 extends over 11 amino acids. CDR1 and CDR2 (germline): DFQATT, SNEGSKA (reference sequence). Trimming took 6 bases from V and 6 from J, leaving 10 bases between them. CDR3 loop: CSARKGDTQYF. CDR3 coding DNA: TGCAGTGCCCGGAAGGGGGATACGCAGTATTTT.

The gene calls are TRBV15 and TRBJ1-5; weak D call: TRBD1 (5 bases). CDR1 is LNHNV, CDR2 YYDKDF, per germline (reference sequence). The CDR3 loop spans 16 amino acids. The V end was cut by 3 bases, the J end by 4 bases, with 16 bases between. DNA for the CDR3: TGTGCCACCAGCAGGGCAAAGACAGCCGGGAATCAGCCCCAGCATTTT. Its protein is CATSRAKTAGNQPQHF. Combining the CDR3 with reference TRBV15 and TRBJ1-5 gives the whole variable domain DAMVIQNPRYQVTQFGKPVTLSCSQTLNHNVMYWYQQKSSQAPKLLFHYYDKDFNNEADTPDNFQSRRPNTSFCFLDIRSPGLGDTAMYLCATSRAKTAGNQPQHFGDGTRLSIL.

In this sample, this clone turned up a few times. V gene TRBV6-5 combines with J gene TRBJ2-7, with 7 bases fitting TRBD1. The CDR3 has 14 amino acids. J lost 1 base, V lost 9 bases, and 9 bases had no gene match. Germline lookup yields CDR1 MNHEY and CDR2 SVGAGI. CDR3 nucleotide sequence: TGTGCCAGTTCGAGGGACAGAGATTCCTACGAGCAGTACTTC. It yields the protein CASSRDRDSYEQYF.

This chain uses TRBV5-1 with TRBJ2-7, with D maybe TRBD1 (5 bases). This CDR3 region has 14 residues. Germline V CDR1 and CDR2: SGHRS, YFSETQ. The V gene lost 0 bases and the J gene lost 2 bases, with 9 bases spanning the gap. CDR3 in DNA: TGCGCCAGCAGCTTGGGAACAGGAACCTACGAGCAGTACTTC. Translating it yields CASSLGTGTYEQYF.

V is TRBV5-1 and J is TRBJ2-5, with 10 bases matching TRBD1. Germline V gene lookup returns CDR1 SGHRS and CDR2 YFSETQ. The V segment lost 0 bases and the J segment 3 bases; nucleotides outside the gene matches: 2. The CDR3 extends over 15 amino acids. The CDR3 sequence: CASSLGDRGEETQYF. The CDR3 DNA reads TGCGCCAGCAGCTTGGGGGACAGGGGAGAAGAGACCCAGTACTTC.

The chain is built from TRBV11-2 and TRBJ1-1, with no clear D. The CDR3 consists of 14 residues. Trimming cost V 3 bases and J 0 bases, with 8 bases left between them. CDR1 and CDR2 (germline): SGHAT, FQNNGV. CDR3 protein: CASSFGQLNTEAFF. CDR3 sequence (DNA): TGTGCCAGCAGCTTTGGGCAGCTGAACACTGAAGCTTTCTTT.

The chain combines TRBV5-6 with TRBJ1-2; no firm D call. This CDR3 has 15 residues. V gave up 4 bases and J gave up 2 bases, with 15 bases separating them. Germline CDR1 and CDR2: SGHDT and YYEEEE. In DNA, the CDR3 is TGTGCCAGCAGCAAAATCCCAAGCCTAAACTATGGCTACACCTTC. This sequence encodes CASSKIPSLNYGYTF. Drawing the rest from reference TRBV5-6 and TRBJ1-2, the complete variable domain is DAGVTQSPTHLIKTRGQQVTLRCSPKSGHDTVSWYQQALGQGPQFIFQYYEEEERQRGNFPDRFSGHQFPNYSSELNVNALLLGDSALYLCASSKIPSLNYGYTFGSGTRLTVV.

The chain recombines TRBV9 with TRBJ2-1, with TRBD2 matching over 7 bases. The germline V gene encodes CDR1 SGDLS and CDR2 YYNGEE. With V trimmed by 3 bases and J by 7 bases, 7 bases remained unmatched. The CDR3 loop spans 14 amino acids. CDR3 residues: CASSGLAANNEQFF. The CDR3 DNA sequence: TGTGCCAGCAGCGGCCTAGCGGCCAATAATGAGCAGTTCTTC.

This clone appeared a few times. The chain joins TRBV5-6 to TRBJ1-2; 7 bases agree with TRBD1. Germline CDR1 and CDR2: SGHDT and YYEEEE. The CDR3 has 14 amino acids. Germline trimming cut 4 bases from V and 7 bases from J; bases unmatched to any gene: 10. The CDR3 is CASSVGDSRRGYTF. CDR3 sequence (DNA): TGTGCCAGCAGCGTAGGGGACAGCAGACGTGGCTACACCTTC.

V and J are TRBV30 and TRBJ2-1; possible D gene TRBD2, 6 bases. Germline V gene lookup returns CDR1 GTSNPN and CDR2 SVGIG (reference sequence). Deletions cut 4 bases from V and 0 bases from J, with 10 bases between. The CDR3 extends over 14 amino acids. As DNA, the CDR3 is TGTGCCTGGAATGGGGGGAGCTCCTACAATGAGCAGTTCTTC. Amino acid sequence: CAWNGGSSYNEQFF.

This chain links TRBV28 with TRBJ1-5, with 7 bases lining up with TRBD1. CDR3 length equals 14 residues. Germline CDR1 reads MDHEN; CDR2 reads SYDVKM. Germline trimming cut 6 bases from V and 3 bases from J; bases unmatched to any gene: 5. Here the CDR3 DNA reads TGTGCCAGCAGGCCAACAGGGGACAATCAGCCCCAGCATTTT. This gives the protein CASRPTGDNQPQHF.

The rearrangement joins TRBV5-7 to TRBJ2-5; 9 bases line up with TRBD2. TRBV5-7 is given ORF status, its function remaining uncertain. The CDR3 covers 15 residues. Trimming took 10 bases from V and 4 from J; bases not matched to a gene: 14. The CDR3 is CAGPRAGGGLETQYF. CDR3 DNA: TGTGCCGGTCCTAGAGCGGGAGGAGGCTTAGAGACCCAGTACTTC.

The sample holds one count of this clone. V and J are TRBV7-9 and TRBJ2-1; TRBD1 matches at 11 bases. The CDR3 spans 16 residues. Germline V lookup: CDR1 SEHNR, CDR2 FQNEAQ (reference sequence). With 5 bases clipped from V and 3 bases from J, the junction kept 6 bases outside the gene matches. CDR3 coding DNA: TGTGCCAGCAGCCAACGGACAGGGGGCTTCTACAATGAGCAGTTCTTC. It is translated as CASSQRTGGFYNEQFF. The full variable domain, with the rest looked up from reference TRBV7-9 and TRBJ2-1, is DTGVSQNPRHKITKRGQNVTFRCDPISEHNRLYWYRQTLGQGPEFLTYFQNEAQLEKSRLLSDRFSAERPKGSFSTLEIQRTEQGDSAMYLCASSQRTGGFYNEQFFGPGTRLTVL.

This chain joins TRBV29-1 and TRBJ2-7; 9 positions agree with TRBD1. The ends lost 5 bases at V and 0 bases at J; junction bases unmatched: 8. CDR3 length: 15 residues. Germline V gene sequence: CDR1 SQVTM, CDR2 ANQGSEA. The CDR3 protein is CSVKTGTGSSYEQYF. CDR3 DNA sequence: TGCAGCGTTAAAACCGGGACAGGGAGCTCCTACGAGCAGTACTTC.